A single sample is the source of the 12 T cell receptor beta chains below, sequenced in a study of early T cells in non-severe SARS-CoV-2 infection. A single record per CDR3 protein comes from TCRdb applying MiXCR to the 5' RACE reads. The sample holds 25,000 to 35,000 distinct CDR3 sequences, over 4% seen once. The sequenced sample was whole blood. The source is an adult who was a healthcare worker with PCR-confirmed SARS-CoV-2 infection or an uninfected control (not recorded which).

This clonotype was seen many times. CDR3 loop: CASSSYYEQFF. CDR3 nucleotide sequence: TGTGCCAGCAGTTCCTATTATGAGCAGTTCTTC. The V call is TRBV12-3 or TRBV12-4, the J call TRBJ2-1; D gene ambiguous. The CDR3 runs 11 residues. The V gene lost 4 bases and the J gene lost 8 bases, with 6 bases spanning the gap.

This clonotype was detected many times. The chain links TRBV5-1 to TRBJ1-1; D is unclear. V was shortened by 2 bases and J by 3 bases, with 11 bases between the two germline ends. The CDR3 runs 14 residues. Germline CDR1 and CDR2: SGHRS and YFSETQ. The CDR3 coding sequence is TGCGCCAGCAGCTTAGGCAACGGGGACACTGAAGCTTTCTTT. Amino acid sequence: CASSLGNGDTEAFF.

This clonotype was found many times. This chain uses TRBV7-8 with TRBJ2-5; tentative D call: TRBD1 (6 bases). Germline-derived CDR1 and CDR2 are SGHVS and FQNEAQ. Trimming shortened V by 3 bases and J by 1 base, and 12 bases separated the two germline ends. There are 15 residues in the CDR3. CDR3 sequence: CASSFLQGRQETQYF. As DNA, the CDR3 is TGTGCCAGCAGCTTTCTGCAGGGGCGCCAAGAGACCCAGTACTTC.

The table lists this clonotype with a few counts. The J gene is TRBJ2-2, the V gene TRBV7-6; 8 bases agree with TRBD2. Germline CDR1 SGHVS, CDR2 FNYEAQ. This CDR3 has 17 amino acids. V dropped 5 bases and J dropped 3; count of bases not matched to a gene: 11. This CDR3 reads CASSPLPAGEDTGELFF. CDR3 DNA: TGTGCCAGCAGCCCACTTCCAGCGGGAGAGGACACCGGGGAGCTGTTTTTT.

This clonotype was counted at least ten times. This chain joins TRBV5-1 and TRBJ1-1; a possible D gene is TRBD1 (6 bases). Germline assignment: CDR1 SGHRS and CDR2 YFSETQ. The CDR3 contains 14 residues. V lost 4 bases and J lost 7, with 17 bases in between. CDR3 loop: CASSNSGTLGEAFF. CDR3 bases: TGCGCCAGCAGCAATTCCGGGACATTGGGTGAAGCTTTCTTT. The full variable domain, completed using reference TRBV5-1 and TRBJ1-1, is KAGVTQTPRYLIKTRGQQVTLSCSPISGHRSVSWYQQTPGQGLQFLFEYFSETQRNKGNFPGRFSGRQFSNSRSEMNVSTLELGDSALYLCASSNSGTLGEAFFGQGTRLTVV.

This clonotype was counted ten times or more. The V gene is TRBV10-3, the J gene TRBJ1-1; D uncertain. V was cut by 3 bases and J by 1 base, with 15 bases left in between. CDR3 length: 16 amino acids. Germline CDR1 and CDR2: ENHRY and SYGVKD. CDR3 residues: CAISDGSSPGNTEAFF. DNA of the CDR3: TGTGCCATCAGTGATGGCTCTTCCCCGGGGAACACTGAAGCTTTCTTT.

This clonotype has only a few counts. The chain combines TRBV7-3 with TRBJ2-3, with a weak D call TRBD2 (6 bases). The CDR3 totals 15 residues. Trimming shortened V by 4 bases and J by 1 base, and 12 bases separated the two germline ends. Germline-derived CDR1 and CDR2 are SGHTA and FQGTGA. The CDR3 region has the DNA TGTGCCAGCAGCTACGGGACTTTCCGCACAGATACGCAGTATTTT. Its protein product is CASSYGTFRTDTQYF.

This clonotype was observed at least ten times. The chain employs TRBV2 and TRBJ2-2, with 9 bases lining up with TRBD2. The germline V gene has CDR1 SNHLY and CDR2 FYNNEI. The junction had 1 base not matched to a gene; V was cut back by 8 bases and J by 0 bases. The CDR3 is made up of 14 amino acids. The CDR3 DNA reads TGTGCCAGCTTAGCGGGGGCGAACACCGGGGAGCTGTTTTTT. Amino acid sequence: CASLAGANTGELFF. Using reference TRBV2 and TRBJ2-2 for the parts outside the CDR3, the full variable domain is EPEVTQTPSHQVTQMGQEVILRCVPISNHLYFYWYRQILGQKVEFLVSFYNNEISEKSEIFDDQFSVERPDGSNFTLKIRSTKLEDSAMYFCASLAGANTGELFFGEGSRLTVL.

This clonotype has at least ten counts. The chain combines TRBV10-3 with TRBJ1-6; 10 bases agree with TRBD1. This CDR3 is 20 amino acids long. V was clipped by 2 bases and J by 1 base; unmatched bases: 11. Per the germline V gene, CDR1 is ENHRY and CDR2 is SYGVKD. CDR3 amino acids: CAISELAPGTGASYNSPLHF. DNA for the CDR3: TGTGCCATCAGTGAGCTGGCCCCCGGGACAGGGGCATCCTATAATTCACCCCTCCACTTT.

The chain uses TRBV18 and TRBJ1-5; D is unresolved. Trimming stripped 2 bases from V and 3 bases from J, with 8 bases between. CDR1 is KGHSH and CDR2 is LQKENI in the germline V gene. The CDR3 totals 14 residues. Here the CDR3 reads CASSPEVTNQPQHF. In nucleotides, the CDR3 is TGTGCCAGCTCACCAGAAGTGACCAATCAGCCCCAGCATTTT.

This clonotype was seen at least ten times. V usage is TRBV7-6 and J usage is TRBJ1-1, with D maybe TRBD1 (5 bases). CDR3 length equals 12 residues. Trimming took off 4 bases at V and 10 bases at J, with 13 bases between the two ends. Germline V gene data show CDR1 as SGHVS and CDR2 as FNYEAQ. CDR3 in amino acids: CASSSTAGGAFF. In nucleotides, the CDR3 is TGTGCCAGCAGCTCAACAGCGGGGGGAGCTTTCTTT. Full variable domain (outside the CDR3, taken from reference TRBV7-6 and TRBJ1-1): GAGVSQSPRYKVTKRGQDVALRCDPISGHVSLYWYRQALGQGPEFLTYFNYEAQQDKSGLPNDRFSAERPEGSISTLTIQRTEQRDSAMYRCASSSTAGGAFFGQGTRLTVV.

This clonotype showed up many times. This chain uses TRBV5-1 with TRBJ2-1, with 11 bases that match TRBD1. The CDR3 has 15 residues. Germline V gene sequence: CDR1 SGHRS, CDR2 YFSETQ. V lost 5 bases, J lost 6 bases, and 7 bases stayed unmatched. The CDR3 loop reads CASRWTGGSVNEQFF. The CDR3 DNA reads TGCGCCAGCAGGTGGACAGGGGGCTCTGTCAATGAGCAGTTCTTC.